This TCR beta chain was found in a study of OX40 agonist ivuxolimab in advanced cancers. Study-level results: Some nonresponders additionally presented with little normalized T-cell clonal expansion.

To note about this clone: Its antigen is unidentified.

Method: immunoSEQ multiplex PCR; TCRdb's copy keeps in-frame clones and lacks some. Of tens of thousands of clones listed, approximately 81% are singletons. CDR3 length: 12 residues. Germline V lookup: CDR1 SGDLS, CDR2 YYNGEE. Trimming took off 4 bases at V and 6 bases at J, with 11 bases between the two ends. The TCR originated in an adult with an advanced solid tumor such as melanoma, head and neck, liver or kidney cancer. V is TRBV9 and J is TRBJ2-7; D ambiguous. Source: CD4+ or CD8+ T cells sorted from blood, taken in a trial of the OX40 agonist ivuxolimab. DNA of the CDR3: TGTGCCAGCAGCCGAGTCGGCGCCGAGCAGTACTTC. Protein: CASSRVGAEQYF.